Given below is one TCR beta chain in context. Germline CDR1 SGHRS, CDR2 YFSETQ. This CDR3 contains 17 residues. J was trimmed by 4 bases and V by 6 bases; bases with no gene match: 17. This sample is drawn from a study of blood T cell repertoires in COVID-19. About the study: COVID-19 samples collected from the United States, Italy and Spain covered acute and convalescent phases. Sample material is recorded as cDNA or gDNA derived from T cells, B-cell-depleted T cells, or PBMCs.

Original handling: Scientists estimated how many nucleated cells there were by amplifying reference gene primers. TCRdb's copy holds only in-frame clones and misses some; the assay was immunoSEQ multiplex PCR. V and J calls and clone size are given by that table; D and trimming were obtained from the DNA. The repertoire holds around 310,000 clones, with roughly 90% as singletons. The rearrangement joins TRBV5-1 to TRBJ2-7; 9 bases match TRBD1. What was sequenced was peripheral blood. This TCR was recovered from a woman aged 45-65 years with active or convalescent COVID-19. This CDR3 reads CASTLGAPTGGRYEQYF. DNA for the CDR3: TGCGCCAGCACCCTTGGGGCCCCGACAGGGGGTAGGTACGAGCAGTACTTC.